This paragraph reports one T cell receptor beta chain. The source of the sample is a study of tumor-infiltrating lymphocytes in oesophageal squamous cell carcinoma. CDR3 length equals 16 residues. The V segment lost 5 bases and the J segment 4 bases; nucleotides outside the gene matches: 10. The V gene's germline CDR1 is SGHTA and CDR2 FQGTGA. One entry per CDR3 protein results from TCRdb running MiXCR on the PCR reads. The sample lists about 15,000 distinct CDR3 sequences, over 45% occurring once. The sample consisted of blood. The clonotype was recovered from a male donor with esophageal squamous cell carcinoma. The chain links TRBV7-3 to TRBJ2-1; 8 bases fit TRBD2. CDR3 sequence: CASSPQIAGLYNEQFF. The CDR3 DNA reads TGTGCCAGCAGCCCTCAAATAGCGGGACTTTACAATGAGCAGTTCTTC.